This TCR beta chain came from a study of OX40 agonist ivuxolimab in advanced cancers. From germline, CDR1 is SGHRS and CDR2 YFSETQ. The CDR3 totals 18 residues. V gave up 4 bases and J gave up 0 bases; unmatched junction bases: 11. Data came from immunoSEQ multiplex PCR; TCRdb stores just in-frame clones and leaves some out. The repertoire has approximately 60,000 clones, roughly 83% of them found once; the top ten carry 0.7%. The input for sequencing was CD4+ or CD8+ T cells sorted from blood, taken in a trial of the OX40 agonist ivuxolimab. The V gene is TRBV5-1, the J gene TRBJ1-4; 8 bases are a match to TRBD1. The clonotype comes from an adult with an advanced solid tumor such as melanoma, head and neck, liver or kidney cancer. CDR3 sequence reads: CASSARQGYTATNEKLFF. The DNA of the CDR3 is TGCGCCAGCAGCGCCCGACAGGGGTACACGGCAACTAATGAAAAACTGTTTTTT.